A selection of T cell receptor beta chains follows, all from one sample in a study of blood T cell repertoires in COVID-19. The method was immunoSEQ multiplex PCR; TCRdb's version includes in-frame clones alone and lacks a portion of them. The sample carries hundreds of thousands of clones, 88% recorded once. Sequenced input: peripheral blood. Receptor source: a woman in her 70s with COVID-19, enrolled during active disease. The CDR3 runs from the conserved cysteine through the conserved F or W. D genes are given only for firm matches. Clone size is shown for a subset of rows, as once, few, many or a class of expanded clone.

>NA|TRBD1|TRBV19|TRBJ2-1
CASSRTGSSYNEQFF
TGTGCCAGTAGCCGGACAGGGTCCTCCTACAATGAGCAGTTCTTC
>NA|TRBD1|TRBV29-1|TRBJ2-7
CSAGTGSYEQYF
TGCAGCGCCGGGACAGGGTCCTACGAGCAGTACTTC
>NA|NA|TRBV18|TRBJ1-5
CASSPDGGPGQPQHF
TGTGCCAGCTCACCTGACGGGGGGCCGGGTCAGCCCCAGCATTTT
>few|TRBD2|TRBV3-1/TRBV3-2|TRBJ2-4
CASSPSGGAQNIQYF
TGTGCCAGCAGCCCTAGCGGGGGGGCCCAAAACATTCAGTACTTC
>once|TRBD1|TRBV4-1|TRBJ1-1
CASSQDRGLTEAFF
TGCGCCAGCAGCCAAGACAGGGGGCTGACTGAAGCTTTCTTT
>NA|TRBD1|TRBV6-5|TRBJ2-5
CASSYSGQPQETQYF
TGTGCCAGCAGTTACTCGGGACAGCCACAAGAGACCCAGTACTTC
>NA|TRBD1|TRBV10-3|TRBJ1-1
CAISEGTAPVMNTEAFF
TGTGCCATCAGCGAAGGGACAGCACCCGTGATGAACACTGAAGCTTTCTTT
>NA|NA|TRBV9|TRBJ1-1
CASSVVGDTEAFF
TGTGCCAGCAGCGTAGTAGGGGACACTGAAGCTTTCTTT
>NA|NA|TRBV18|TRBJ1-2
CASWVRGNYGYTF
TGTGCCAGCTGGGTCCGCGGGAACTATGGCTACACCTTC
>NA|TRBD1|TRBV5-1|TRBJ1-1
CASRTGDAVGGEAFF
TGCGCCAGCCGTACAGGGGACGCCGTAGGGGGGGAAGCTTTCTTT
>NA|NA|TRBV10-3|TRBJ2-1
CAIRDDRRNEQFF
TGTGCCATCAGGGACGACAGGAGGAATGAGCAGTTCTTC
>NA|NA|TRBV7-2|TRBJ1-2
CASTPDRNYGYTF
TGTGCCAGCACCCCCGACAGGAACTATGGCTACACCTTC
>once|TRBD1|TRBV2|TRBJ1-6
CASSYRQGESPLHF
TGTGCCAGCAGTTACAGACAGGGGGAATCACCCCTCCACTTT
>NA|TRBD1|TRBV18|TRBJ2-7
CASSLSGIQGANEQYF
TGTGCCAGCTCACTATCCGGGATACAGGGGGCCAACGAGCAGTACTTC
>NA|NA|TRBV7-2|TRBJ2-7
CASSSTSSLYYEQYF
TGTGCCAGCAGCTCCACTAGCTCTCTTTACTACGAGCAGTACTTC
>NA|NA|TRBV11-2|TRBJ1-4
CASSLAQTNEKLFF
TGTGCCAGCAGCTTAGCACAGACGAATGAAAAACTGTTTTTT
>NA|TRBD1|TRBV2|TRBJ1-4
CASSDGTADEKLFF
TGTGCCAGCAGCGACGGGACAGCTGATGAAAAACTGTTTTTT
>few|TRBD1|TRBV5-1|TRBJ1-6
CASKRGTGINNSPLHF
TGCGCCAGCAAAAGGGGGACAGGGATTAATAATTCACCCCTCCACTTT
>NA|TRBD1|TRBV29-1|TRBJ2-2
CSVGRDRDTGELFF
TGCAGCGTAGGACGGGACAGGGACACCGGGGAGCTGTTTTTT
>once|TRBD2|TRBV6-2/TRBV6-3|TRBJ2-1
CASSPRRGTYNEQFF
TGTGCCAGCAGCCCCAGGCGGGGGACGTACAATGAGCAGTTCTTC
>NA|NA|TRBV3-1/TRBV3-2|TRBJ2-5
CASSQRGKGTQYF
TGTGCCAGCAGCCAGCGGGGAAAGGGGACCCAGTACTTC
>NA|TRBD2|TRBV6-2/TRBV6-3|TRBJ2-2
CASSEGLAGGWTGELFF
TGTGCCAGCAGCGAGGGACTAGCGGGGGGCTGGACCGGGGAGCTGTTTTTT
>NA|NA|TRBV5-4|TRBJ1-1
CASSLEAGRDTEAFF
TGTGCCAGCAGCTTGGAGGCGGGTCGTGACACTGAAGCTTTCTTT
>few|NA|TRBV18|TRBJ1-5
CASSPSFNQPQHF
TGTGCCAGCTCACCGTCGTTCAATCAGCCCCAGCATTTT
>NA|TRBD1|TRBV9|TRBJ1-2
CASSDGTANYGYTF
TGTGCCAGCAGCGACGGGACAGCCAACTATGGCTACACCTTC
>NA|NA|TRBV5-1|TRBJ1-1
CASSSLQGVTEAFF
TGCGCCAGCAGCTCCCTACAGGGAGTCACTGAAGCTTTCTTT
>few|NA|TRBV15|TRBJ1-5
CATSRASGISNQPQHF
TGTGCCACCAGCAGAGCGTCCGGGATCAGCAATCAGCCCCAGCATTTT
>NA|TRBD1|TRBV9|TRBJ1-4
CASSPWDRGEKLFF
TGTGCCAGCAGCCCATGGGACAGGGGTGAAAAACTGTTTTTT
>NA|TRBD2|TRBV19|TRBJ2-1
CASSIVAGPYNEQFF
TGTGCCAGTAGTATAGTAGCGGGGCCGTACAATGAGCAGTTCTTC
>NA|NA|TRBV28|TRBJ1-2
CASRPSGVGYTF
TGTGCCAGCAGACCCTCAGGGGTTGGCTACACCTTC
>NA|NA|TRBV19|TRBJ1-2
CASTKTGIGGYTF
TGTGCCAGTACCAAGACAGGTATAGGAGGCTACACCTTC
>NA|NA|TRBV2|TRBJ2-7
CASYRESYEQYF
TGTGCCAGCTACAGGGAATCCTACGAGCAGTACTTC
>NA|TRBD2|TRBV7-2|TRBJ2-3
CASSSSGGAGDTQYF
TGTGCCAGCAGCTCCAGCGGGGGGGCCGGAGATACGCAGTATTTT
>NA|TRBD1|TRBV13|TRBJ1-2
CASSLESGGLGYTF
TGTGCCAGCAGCTTAGAATCAGGGGGCTTAGGCTACACCTTC
>NA|TRBD1|TRBV28|TRBJ2-3
CASSFNYRGRTDTQYF
TGTGCCAGCAGTTTTAATTACAGGGGGCGCACAGATACGCAGTATTTT
>NA|NA|TRBV6-5|TRBJ1-2
CASSSTGTDGYTF
TGTGCCAGCAGTTCCACAGGGACCGATGGCTACACCTTC
>NA|NA|TRBV7-8|TRBJ1-2
CASSFKRVPSYGYTF
TGTGCCAGCAGCTTTAAGCGCGTCCCTTCCTATGGCTACACCTTC
>NA|TRBD1|TRBV12-3/TRBV12-4|TRBJ2-7
CASSSTGDEQYF
TGTGCCAGCAGTTCCACAGGGGACGAGCAGTACTTC
>NA|NA|TRBV21-1|TRBJ2-7
CASRTAREVVYEQYF
TGTGCCAGCCGGACGGCCAGGGAGGTAGTCTACGAGCAGTACTTC
>once|NA|TRBV10-3|TRBJ2-1
CAITMTGTYNEQFF
TGTGCCATCACTATGACAGGGACTTACAATGAGCAGTTCTTC
>NA|NA|TRBV6-5|TRBJ1-1
CASSWTMNTEAFF
TGTGCCAGCAGTTGGACTATGAACACTGAAGCTTTCTTT
>NA|NA|TRBV9|TRBJ1-2
CASRDQGSYGYTF
TGTGCCAGCAGGGATCAGGGCTCCTATGGCTACACCTTC
>few|TRBD1|TRBV2|TRBJ2-7
CASRFGTGGFYEQYF
TGTGCCAGCAGGTTTGGGACAGGGGGTTTCTACGAGCAGTACTTC
>NA|TRBD1|TRBV5-4|TRBJ1-2
CASSPGQGTGYGYTF
TGTGCCAGCAGCCCGGGACAGGGTACGGGCTATGGCTACACCTTC
>NA|TRBD1|TRBV27|TRBJ1-2
CASSSHTGGYGYTF
TGTGCCAGCAGTTCCCACACAGGGGGGTATGGCTACACCTTC
>NA|NA|TRBV24-1|TRBJ2-1
CATRGAFYNEQFF
TGTGCCACCAGGGGGGCGTTTTACAATGAGCAGTTCTTC
>NA|TRBD2|TRBV6-5|TRBJ2-3
CASTKQRGATDTQYF
TGTGCCAGCACCAAACAGCGGGGGGCAACAGATACGCAGTATTTT
>once|NA|TRBV7-2|TRBJ1-5
CASSLVGRAGNQPQHF
TGTGCCAGCAGCTTAGTAGGCAGGGCTGGCAATCAGCCCCAGCATTTT
>NA|NA|TRBV27|TRBJ2-1
CASSLEGASNEQFF
TGTGCCAGCAGTTTAGAGGGCGCTTCCAATGAGCAGTTCTTC
>few|NA|TRBV2|TRBJ2-7
CASSGMFEEQYF
TGTGCCAGCAGCGGGATGTTTGAGGAGCAGTACTTC